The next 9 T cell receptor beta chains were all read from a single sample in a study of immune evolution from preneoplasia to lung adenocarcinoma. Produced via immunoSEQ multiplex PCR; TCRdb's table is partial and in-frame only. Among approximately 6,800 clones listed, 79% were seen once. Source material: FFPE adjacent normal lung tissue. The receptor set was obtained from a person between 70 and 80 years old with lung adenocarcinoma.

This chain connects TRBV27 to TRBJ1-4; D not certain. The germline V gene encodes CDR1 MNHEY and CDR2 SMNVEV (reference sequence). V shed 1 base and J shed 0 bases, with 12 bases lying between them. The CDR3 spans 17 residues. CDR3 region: CASSLYWRIATNEKLFF. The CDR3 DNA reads TGTGCCAGCAGTTTATATTGGCGGATAGCAACTAATGAAAAACTGTTTTTT.

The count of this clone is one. CDR3 sequence reads: CASSAEWECNKGANVLTF. CDR3 coding DNA: TGTGCCAGCAGTGCAGAGTGGGAATGTAACAAAGGGGCCAACGTCCTGACTTTC. The chain carries TRBV6-1 and TRBJ2-6; D call uncertain. Deletions cut 4 bases from V and 4 bases from J, with 20 bases between. Germline CDR1 reads MNHNS; CDR2 reads SASEGT. CDR3 length equals 18 residues.

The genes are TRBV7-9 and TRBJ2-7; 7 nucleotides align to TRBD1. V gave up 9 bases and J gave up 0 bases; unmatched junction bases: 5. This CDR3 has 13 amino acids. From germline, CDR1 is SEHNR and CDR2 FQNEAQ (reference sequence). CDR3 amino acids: CASSRDSSYEQYF. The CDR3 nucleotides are TGTGCCAGTTCCCGGGACAGCTCCTACGAGCAGTACTTC.

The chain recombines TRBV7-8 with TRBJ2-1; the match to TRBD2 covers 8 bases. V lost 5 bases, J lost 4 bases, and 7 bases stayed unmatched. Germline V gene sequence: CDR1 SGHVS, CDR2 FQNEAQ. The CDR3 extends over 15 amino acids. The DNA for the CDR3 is TGTGCCAGCAGCCCGAGCGGGGGAGCGTACAATGAGCAGTTCTTC. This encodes CASSPSGGAYNEQFF.

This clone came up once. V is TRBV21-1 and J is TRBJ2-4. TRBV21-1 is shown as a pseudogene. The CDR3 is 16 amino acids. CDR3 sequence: CARPGRRTLAKNIQYF. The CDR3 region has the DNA TGTGCCAGACCTGGGCGACGGACCCTAGCCAAAAACATTCAGTACTTC.

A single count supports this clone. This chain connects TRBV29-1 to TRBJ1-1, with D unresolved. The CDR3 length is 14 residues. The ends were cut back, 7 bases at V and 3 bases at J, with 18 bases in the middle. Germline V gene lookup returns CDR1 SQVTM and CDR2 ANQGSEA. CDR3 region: CSAAEMGLDTEAFF. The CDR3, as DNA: TGCAGCGCCGCAGAGATGGGTTTGGACACTGAAGCTTTCTTT. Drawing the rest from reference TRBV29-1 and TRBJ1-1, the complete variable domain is SAVISQKPSRDICQRGTSLTIQCQVDSQVTMMFWYRQQPGQSLTLIATANQGSEATYESGFVIDKFPISRPNLTFSTLTVSNMSPEDSSIYLCSAAEMGLDTEAFFGQGTRLTVV.

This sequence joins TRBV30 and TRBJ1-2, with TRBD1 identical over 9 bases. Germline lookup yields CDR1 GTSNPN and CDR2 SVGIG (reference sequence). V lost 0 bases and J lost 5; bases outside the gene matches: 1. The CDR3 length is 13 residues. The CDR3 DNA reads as TGTGCCTGGAGTGTAGGGACAGGGTATGGCTACACCTTC. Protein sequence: CAWSVGTGYGYTF.

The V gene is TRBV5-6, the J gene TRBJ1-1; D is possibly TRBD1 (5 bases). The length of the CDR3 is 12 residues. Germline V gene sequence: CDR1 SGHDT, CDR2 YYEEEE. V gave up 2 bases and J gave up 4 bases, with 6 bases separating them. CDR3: CASSFQGTEAFF. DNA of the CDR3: TGTGCCAGCAGCTTCCAGGGCACTGAAGCTTTCTTT.

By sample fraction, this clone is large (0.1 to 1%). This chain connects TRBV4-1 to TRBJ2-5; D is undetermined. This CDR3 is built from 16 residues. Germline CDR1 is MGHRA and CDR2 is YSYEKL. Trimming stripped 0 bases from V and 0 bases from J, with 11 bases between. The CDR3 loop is CASSQEPWLNQETQYF. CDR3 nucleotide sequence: TGCGCCAGCAGCCAAGAGCCCTGGCTGAACCAAGAGACCCAGTACTTC.